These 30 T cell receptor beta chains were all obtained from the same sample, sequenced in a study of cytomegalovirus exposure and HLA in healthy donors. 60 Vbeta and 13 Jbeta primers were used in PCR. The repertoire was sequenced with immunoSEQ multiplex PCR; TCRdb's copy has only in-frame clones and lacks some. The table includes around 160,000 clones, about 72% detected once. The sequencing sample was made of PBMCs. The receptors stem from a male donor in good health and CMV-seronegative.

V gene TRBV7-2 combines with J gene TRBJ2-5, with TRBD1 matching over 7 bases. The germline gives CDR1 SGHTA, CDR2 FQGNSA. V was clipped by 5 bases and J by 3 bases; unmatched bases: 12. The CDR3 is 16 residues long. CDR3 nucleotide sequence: TGTGCCAGCAGCCCGAGGCGGACAGGAGGTAAAGAGACCCAGTACTTC. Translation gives CASSPRRTGGKETQYF. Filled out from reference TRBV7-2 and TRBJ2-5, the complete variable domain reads GAGVSQSPSNKVTEKGKDVELRCDPISGHTALYWYRQSLGQGLEFLIYFQGNSAPDKSGLPSDRFSAERTGGSVSTLTIQRTQQEDSAVYLCASSPRRTGGKETQYFGPGTRLLVL.

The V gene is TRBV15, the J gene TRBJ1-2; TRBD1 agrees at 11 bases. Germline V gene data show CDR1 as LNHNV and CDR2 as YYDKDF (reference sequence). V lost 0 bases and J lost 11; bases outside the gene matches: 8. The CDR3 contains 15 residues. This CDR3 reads CATSRDHGQGAPYTF. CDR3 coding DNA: TGTGCCACCAGCAGAGATCACGGACAGGGGGCCCCTTACACCTTC.

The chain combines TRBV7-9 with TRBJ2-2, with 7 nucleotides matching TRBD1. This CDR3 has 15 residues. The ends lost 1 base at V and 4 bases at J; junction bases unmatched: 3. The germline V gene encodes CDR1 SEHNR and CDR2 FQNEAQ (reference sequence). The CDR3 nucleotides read TGTGCCAGCAGCTTAGGAGGGGGCGGCACCGGGGAGCTGTTTTTT. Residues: CASSLGGGGTGELFF.

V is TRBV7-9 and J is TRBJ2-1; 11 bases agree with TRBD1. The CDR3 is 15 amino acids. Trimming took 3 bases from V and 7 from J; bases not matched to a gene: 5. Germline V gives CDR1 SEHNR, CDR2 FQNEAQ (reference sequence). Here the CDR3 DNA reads TGTGCCAGCAGCTTCAGGGACAGGGGGTCGAATGAGCAGTTCTTC. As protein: CASSFRDRGSNEQFF.

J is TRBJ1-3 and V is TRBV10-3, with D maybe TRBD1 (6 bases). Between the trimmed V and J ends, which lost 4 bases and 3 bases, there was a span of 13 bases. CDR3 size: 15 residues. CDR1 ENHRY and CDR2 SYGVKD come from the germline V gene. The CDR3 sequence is CAISANTGFGNTIYF. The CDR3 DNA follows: TGTGCCATCAGTGCGAATACAGGGTTTGGAAACACCATATATTTT.

In DNA form, the CDR3 reads TGTGCCAGCAGCTTATATGCGACAGGAGTTTCTGGAAACACCATATATTTT. Translation gives CASSLYATGVSGNTIYF. This chain connects TRBV11-2 to TRBJ1-3, with D possibly matching TRBD1 (6 bases). The length of the CDR3 is 17 residues. Germline assignment: CDR1 SGHAT and CDR2 FQNNGV. Trimming cost V 2 bases and J 1 base, with 15 bases left between them.

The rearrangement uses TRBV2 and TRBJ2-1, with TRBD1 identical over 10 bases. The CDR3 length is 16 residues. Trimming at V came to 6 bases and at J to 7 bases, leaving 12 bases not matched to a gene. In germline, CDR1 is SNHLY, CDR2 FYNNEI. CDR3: CASRPDGTGVRNEQFF. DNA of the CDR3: TGTGCCAGCAGACCCGACGGGACAGGGGTCCGGAATGAGCAGTTCTTC. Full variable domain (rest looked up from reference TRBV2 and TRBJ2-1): EPEVTQTPSHQVTQMGQEVILRCVPISNHLYFYWYRQILGQKVEFLVSFYNNEISEKSEIFDDQFSVERPDGSNFTLKIRSTKLEDSAMYFCASRPDGTGVRNEQFFGPGTRLTVL.

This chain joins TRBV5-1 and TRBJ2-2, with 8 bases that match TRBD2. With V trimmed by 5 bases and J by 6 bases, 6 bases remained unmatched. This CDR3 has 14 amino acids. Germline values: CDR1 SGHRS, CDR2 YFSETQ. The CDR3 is CASRMGLEAGELFF. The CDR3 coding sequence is TGCGCCAGCAGAATGGGACTAGAGGCCGGGGAGCTGTTTTTT.

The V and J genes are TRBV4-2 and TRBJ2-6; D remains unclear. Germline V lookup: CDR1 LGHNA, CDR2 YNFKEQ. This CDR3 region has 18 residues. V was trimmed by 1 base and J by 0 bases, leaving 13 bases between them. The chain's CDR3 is CASSQGQNSHSGANVLTF. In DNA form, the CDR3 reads TGTGCCAGCAGCCAAGGCCAGAACAGCCACTCTGGGGCCAACGTCCTGACTTTC.

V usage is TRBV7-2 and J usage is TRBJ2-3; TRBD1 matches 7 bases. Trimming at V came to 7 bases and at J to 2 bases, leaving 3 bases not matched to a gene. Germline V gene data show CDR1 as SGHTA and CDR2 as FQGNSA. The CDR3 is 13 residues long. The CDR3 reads CASMTGNTDTQYF. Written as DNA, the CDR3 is TGTGCCAGCATGACAGGGAACACAGATACGCAGTATTTT.

The CDR3 DNA sequence: TGTGCCAGCAGCTTGAGTGACCGGATTAATTGGGGGCAAACAGATACGCAGTATTTT. Encoded protein: CASSLSDRINWGQTDTQYF. The chain has TRBV5-6 and TRBJ2-3, with D possibly matching TRBD1 (6 bases). Germline values: CDR1 SGHDT, CDR2 YYEEEE. The CDR3 extends over 19 amino acids. The ends were cut back, 1 base at V and 3 bases at J, with 24 bases in the middle. The entire variable domain, with the rest obtained from reference TRBV5-6 and TRBJ2-3, is as follows: DAGVTQSPTHLIKTRGQQVTLRCSPKSGHDTVSWYQQALGQGPQFIFQYYEEEERQRGNFPDRFSGHQFPNYSSELNVNALLLGDSALYLCASSLSDRINWGQTDTQYFGPGTRLTVL.

The CDR3 DNA reads as TGCAGCGTTGACAGGGGGGATACGCAGTATTTT. Its translation: CSVDRGDTQYF. The chain links TRBV29-1 to TRBJ2-3; 7 bases fit TRBD1. CDR3 length equals 11 residues. Per the germline V gene, CDR1 is SQVTM and CDR2 is ANQGSEA. The trim removed 3 bases at V and 6 bases at J, leaving 0 bases unmatched.

CDR3 protein: CSVESGQNYGYTF. Written as DNA, the CDR3 is TGCAGCGTTGAGTCCGGACAAAACTATGGCTACACCTTC. This chain uses TRBV29-1 with TRBJ1-2, with D perhaps matching TRBD1 (5 bases). Germline CDR1 SQVTM, CDR2 ANQGSEA. V was cut by 3 bases and J by 2 bases, with 10 bases left in between. CDR3 size: 13 residues.

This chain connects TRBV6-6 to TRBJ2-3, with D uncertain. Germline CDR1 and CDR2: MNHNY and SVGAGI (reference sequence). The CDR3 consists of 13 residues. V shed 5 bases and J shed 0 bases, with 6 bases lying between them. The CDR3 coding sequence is TGTGCCAGCAGTCCTAAAAGCACAGATACGCAGTATTTT. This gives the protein CASSPKSTDTQYF.

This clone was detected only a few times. CDR3 amino acids: CASSPGGNTEAFF. The CDR3 DNA reads TGTGCCAGCAGCCCCGGGGGGAACACTGAAGCTTTCTTT. J is TRBJ1-1 and V is TRBV7-8; tentatively, D is TRBD1 (5 bases). Germline CDR1 reads SGHVS; CDR2 reads FQNEAQ. CDR3 length equals 13 residues. Trimming took 5 bases from V and 1 from J, leaving 8 bases between them.

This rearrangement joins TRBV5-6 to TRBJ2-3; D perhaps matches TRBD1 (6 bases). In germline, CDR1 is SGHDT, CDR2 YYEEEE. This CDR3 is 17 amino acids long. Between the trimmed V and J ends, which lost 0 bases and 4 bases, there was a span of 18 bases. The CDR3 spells CASSLVVGWGQPDTQYF. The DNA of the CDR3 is TGTGCCAGCAGCTTGGTCGTGGGTTGGGGGCAGCCAGATACGCAGTATTTT. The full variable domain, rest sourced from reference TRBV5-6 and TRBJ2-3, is DAGVTQSPTHLIKTRGQQVTLRCSPKSGHDTVSWYQQALGQGPQFIFQYYEEEERQRGNFPDRFSGHQFPNYSSELNVNALLLGDSALYLCASSLVVGWGQPDTQYFGPGTRLTVL.

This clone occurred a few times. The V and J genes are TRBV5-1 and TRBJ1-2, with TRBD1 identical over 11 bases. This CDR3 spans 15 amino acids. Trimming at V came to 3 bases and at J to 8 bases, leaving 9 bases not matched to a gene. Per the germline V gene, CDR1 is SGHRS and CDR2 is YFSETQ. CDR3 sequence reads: CASSSTGQGGNGYTF. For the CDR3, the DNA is TGCGCCAGCAGCTCGACGGGACAGGGGGGTAACGGCTACACCTTC.

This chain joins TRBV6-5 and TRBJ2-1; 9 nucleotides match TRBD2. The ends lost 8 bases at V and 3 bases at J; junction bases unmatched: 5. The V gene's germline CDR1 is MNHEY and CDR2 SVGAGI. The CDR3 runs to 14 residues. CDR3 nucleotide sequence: TGTGCCAGCTCTGCTAGCGGGGACTACAATGAGCAGTTCTTC. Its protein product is CASSASGDYNEQFF.

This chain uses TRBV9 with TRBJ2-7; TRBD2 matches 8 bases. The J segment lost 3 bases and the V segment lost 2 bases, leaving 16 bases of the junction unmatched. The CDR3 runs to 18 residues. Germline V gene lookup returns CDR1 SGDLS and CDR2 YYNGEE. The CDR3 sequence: CASSVGTSVAGSLYEQYF. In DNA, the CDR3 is TGTGCCAGCAGCGTGGGGACATCAGTAGCGGGATCCCTCTACGAGCAGTACTTC. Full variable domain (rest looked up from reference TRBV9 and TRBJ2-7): DSGVTQTPKHLITATGQRVTLRCSPRSGDLSVYWYQQSLDQGLQFLIQYYNGEERAKGNILERFSAQQFPDLHSELNLSSLELGDSALYFCASSVGTSVAGSLYEQYFGPGTRLTVT.

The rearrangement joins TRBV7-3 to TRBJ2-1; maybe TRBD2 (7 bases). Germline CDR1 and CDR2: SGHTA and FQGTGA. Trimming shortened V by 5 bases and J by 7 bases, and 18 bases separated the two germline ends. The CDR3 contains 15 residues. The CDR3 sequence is CASSPRGGGRNEQFF. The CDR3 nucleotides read TGTGCCAGCAGCCCCCGTGGGGGGGGGCGTAATGAGCAGTTCTTC.

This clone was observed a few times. CDR3 nucleotide sequence: TGTGCCAGCAGTTACACTGGGGGCGGGGAGACCCAGTACTTC. Translating it yields CASSYTGGGETQYF. J is TRBJ2-5 and V is TRBV6-5; tentative D call: TRBD1 (6 bases). Germline V gives CDR1 MNHEY, CDR2 SVGAGI. The CDR3 is 14 residues long. Trimming removed 2 bases at V and 5 bases at J, with 12 bases between.

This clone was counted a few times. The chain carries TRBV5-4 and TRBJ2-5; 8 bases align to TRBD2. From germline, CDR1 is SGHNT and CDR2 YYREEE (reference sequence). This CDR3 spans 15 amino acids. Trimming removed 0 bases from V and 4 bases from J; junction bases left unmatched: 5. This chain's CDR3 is CASSLGRGVRETQYF. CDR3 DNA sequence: TGTGCCAGCAGCTTGGGGCGGGGGGTCCGAGAGACCCAGTACTTC. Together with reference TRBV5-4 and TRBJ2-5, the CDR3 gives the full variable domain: ETGVTQSPTHLIKTRGQQVTLRCSSQSGHNTVSWYQQALGQGPQFIFQYYREEENGRGNFPPRFSGLQFPNYSSELNVNALELDDSALYLCASSLGRGVRETQYFGPGTRLLVL.

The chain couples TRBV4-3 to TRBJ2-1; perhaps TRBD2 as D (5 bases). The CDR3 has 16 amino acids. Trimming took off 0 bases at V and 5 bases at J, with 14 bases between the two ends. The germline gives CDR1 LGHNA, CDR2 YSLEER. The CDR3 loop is CASSQDRSGFHNEQFF. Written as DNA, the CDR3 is TGCGCCAGCAGCCAAGATCGAAGCGGATTCCACAATGAGCAGTTCTTC.

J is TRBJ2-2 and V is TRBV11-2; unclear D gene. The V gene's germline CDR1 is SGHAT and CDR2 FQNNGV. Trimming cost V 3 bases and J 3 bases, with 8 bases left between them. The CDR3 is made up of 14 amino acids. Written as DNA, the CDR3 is TGTGCCAGCAGCTTCTACAGTGACACCGGGGAGCTGTTTTTT. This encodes CASSFYSDTGELFF.

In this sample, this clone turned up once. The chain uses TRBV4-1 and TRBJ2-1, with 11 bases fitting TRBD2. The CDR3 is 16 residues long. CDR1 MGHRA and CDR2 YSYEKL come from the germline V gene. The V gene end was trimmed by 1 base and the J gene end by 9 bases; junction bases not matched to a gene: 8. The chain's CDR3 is CASSQVPSGRTTEQFF. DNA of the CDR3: TGCGCCAGCAGCCAAGTTCCTAGCGGGAGGACCACTGAGCAGTTCTTC.

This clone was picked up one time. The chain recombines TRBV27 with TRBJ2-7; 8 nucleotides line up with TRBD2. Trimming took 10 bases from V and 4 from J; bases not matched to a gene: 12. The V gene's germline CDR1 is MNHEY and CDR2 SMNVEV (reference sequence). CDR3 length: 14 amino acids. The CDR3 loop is CATSGRGAVYEQYF. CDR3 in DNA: TGTGCCACCTCCGGGCGGGGGGCCGTGTACGAGCAGTACTTC.

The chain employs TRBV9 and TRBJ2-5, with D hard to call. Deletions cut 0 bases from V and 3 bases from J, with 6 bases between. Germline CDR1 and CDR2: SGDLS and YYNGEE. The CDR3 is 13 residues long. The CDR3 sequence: CASSVGHKETQYF. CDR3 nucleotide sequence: TGTGCCAGCAGCGTAGGGCACAAAGAGACCCAGTACTTC.

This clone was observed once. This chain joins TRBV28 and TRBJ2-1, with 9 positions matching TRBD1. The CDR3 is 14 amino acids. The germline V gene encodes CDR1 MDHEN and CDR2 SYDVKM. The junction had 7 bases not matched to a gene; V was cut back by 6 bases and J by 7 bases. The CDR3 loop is CASSLTGTGNEQFF. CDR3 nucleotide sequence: TGTGCCAGCAGCCTTACCGGGACAGGGAATGAGCAGTTCTTC.

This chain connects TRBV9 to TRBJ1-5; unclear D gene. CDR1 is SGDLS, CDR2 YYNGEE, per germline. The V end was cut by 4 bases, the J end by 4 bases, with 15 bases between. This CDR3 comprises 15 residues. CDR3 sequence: CASSRVSGVNQPQHF. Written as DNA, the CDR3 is TGTGCCAGCAGCCGCGTTAGCGGGGTGAATCAGCCCCAGCATTTT.

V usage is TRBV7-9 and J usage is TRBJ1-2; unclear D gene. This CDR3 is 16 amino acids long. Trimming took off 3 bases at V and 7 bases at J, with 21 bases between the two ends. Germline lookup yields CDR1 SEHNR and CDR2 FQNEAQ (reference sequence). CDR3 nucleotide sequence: TGTGCCAGCAGCTTCGGGAGAAGCGGCCCTTCCACTGGCTACACCTTC. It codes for CASSFGRSGPSTGYTF.